This T cell receptor beta chain was documented in a study of shared clonotypes between healthy human individuals. The overall study: Sampling drew on donors who were a couple of women and three men aged 18 to 49.

Overall study findings and caveats: Blood was the sole source, and tissue repertoires probably differ.

Comments on this clone: Its antigen is not identified.

Donors included only healthy HIV-negative adults lacking recent acute infections or vaccinations. CDR1 and CDR2 (germline): SEHNR, FQNEAQ (reference sequence). The ends lost 5 bases at V and 1 base at J; junction bases unmatched: 6. The CDR3 covers 16 residues. The data were produced by immunoSEQ multiplex PCR, yet TCRdb's version contains in-frame clones alone and is incomplete. The table shows approximately 700,000 clones, with less than 80% occurring only once. Sequenced sample: memory CD4+ T cells sorted from blood. The sample's subset: CD45RA-negative fraction. The V gene is TRBV7-9, the J gene TRBJ2-2; 8 nucleotides line up with TRBD1. The receptor was isolated from a woman younger than 45 in good health. This CDR3 reads CASSPGGQGNTGELFF. CDR3 sequence (DNA): TGTGCCAGCAGCCCGGGCGGACAGGGGAACACCGGGGAGCTGTTTTTT. Complete variable domain (other parts from reference TRBV7-9 and TRBJ2-2): DTGVSQNPRHKITKRGQNVTFRCDPISEHNRLYWYRQTLGQGPEFLTYFQNEAQLEKSRLLSDRFSAERPKGSFSTLEIQRTEQGDSAMYLCASSPGGQGNTGELFFGEGSRLTVL.